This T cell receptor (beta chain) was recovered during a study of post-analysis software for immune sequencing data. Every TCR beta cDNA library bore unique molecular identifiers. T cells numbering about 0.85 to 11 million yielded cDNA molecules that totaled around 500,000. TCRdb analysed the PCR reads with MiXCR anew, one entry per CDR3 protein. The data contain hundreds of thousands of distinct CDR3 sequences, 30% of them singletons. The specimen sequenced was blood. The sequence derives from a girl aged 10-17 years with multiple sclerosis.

CDR3 nucleotide sequence: TGTGCCAGCAGTTACGATGCGGGACCCCGTCTGGGTGATACGCAGTATTTT. Protein product: CASSYDAGPRLGDTQYF. V gene TRBV6-5 combines with J gene TRBJ2-3, with D perhaps TRBD2 (6 bases). V was pared by 2 bases and J by 6 bases, with 21 bases between. Looked up from germline, CDR1 is MNHEY and CDR2 is SVGAGI. This CDR3 is built from 17 residues.